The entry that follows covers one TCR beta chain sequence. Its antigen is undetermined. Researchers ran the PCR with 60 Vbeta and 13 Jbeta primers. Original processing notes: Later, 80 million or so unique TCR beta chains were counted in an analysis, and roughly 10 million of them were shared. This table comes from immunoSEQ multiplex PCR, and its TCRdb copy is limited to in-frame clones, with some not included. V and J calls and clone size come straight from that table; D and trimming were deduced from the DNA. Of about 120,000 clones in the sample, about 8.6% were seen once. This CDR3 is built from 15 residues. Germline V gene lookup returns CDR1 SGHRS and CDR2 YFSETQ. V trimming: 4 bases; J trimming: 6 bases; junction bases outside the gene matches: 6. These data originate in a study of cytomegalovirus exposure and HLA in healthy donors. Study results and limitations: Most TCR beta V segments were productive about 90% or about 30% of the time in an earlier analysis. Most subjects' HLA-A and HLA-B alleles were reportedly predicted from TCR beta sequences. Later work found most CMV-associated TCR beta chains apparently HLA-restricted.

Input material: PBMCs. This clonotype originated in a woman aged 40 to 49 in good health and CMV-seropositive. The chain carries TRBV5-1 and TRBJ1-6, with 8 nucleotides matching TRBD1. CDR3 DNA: TGCGCCAGCAGCCCGGGGACAGGCCGTAATTCACCCCTCCACTTT. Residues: CASSPGTGRNSPLHF. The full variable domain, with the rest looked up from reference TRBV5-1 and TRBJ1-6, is KAGVTQTPRYLIKTRGQQVTLSCSPISGHRSVSWYQQTPGQGLQFLFEYFSETQRNKGNFPGRFSGRQFSNSRSEMNVSTLELGDSALYLCASSPGTGRNSPLHFGNGTRLTVT.